Shown below are 6 T cell receptor beta chains from a single sample sequenced in a study of cytomegalovirus exposure and HLA in healthy donors. Amplification used 60 Vbeta primers and 13 Jbeta primers. Only in-frame clones appear in the TCRdb table, and some are missing; sequencing was by immunoSEQ multiplex PCR. Among 40,000 to 45,000 clones, more than 45% were seen once, and the ten largest hold approximately 5.6%. Input material: PBMCs. These receptors were collected from a man in his 60s in good health and CMV-seronegative.

The rearrangement joins TRBV19 to TRBJ2-7, with 8 bases identical to TRBD1. This CDR3 spans 13 amino acids. The V gene end was trimmed by 6 bases and the J gene end by 5 bases; junction bases not matched to a gene: 6. CDR1 LNHDA and CDR2 SQIVND come from the germline V gene (reference sequence). The CDR3 here is CASRIAGQDEQYF. The CDR3 coding sequence is TGTGCCAGTAGAATTGCGGGACAGGACGAGCAGTACTTC.

The CDR3 DNA follows: TGTGCCAGCAGTGGGGACGACAGGGGAGGCCAGCATTTT. Translation: CASSGDDRGGQHF. J is TRBJ1-5 and V is TRBV2, with 8 positions matching TRBD1. The CDR3 totals 13 residues. The J segment lost 12 bases and the V segment lost 4 bases, leaving 8 bases of the junction unmatched. Germline V CDR1 and CDR2: SNHLY, FYNNEI.

The chain joins TRBV19 to TRBJ1-3; D uncertain. Deletions cut 7 bases from V and 0 bases from J, with 13 bases between. From germline, CDR1 is LNHDA and CDR2 SQIVND (reference sequence). CDR3 length equals 15 residues. CDR3 sequence: CASTRPTRSGNTIYF. The CDR3 DNA is TGTGCCAGTACCCGCCCAACACGCTCTGGAAACACCATATATTTT. The full variable domain, in which reference TRBV19 and TRBJ1-3 provide the parts outside the CDR3, is DGGITQSPKYLFRKEGQNVTLSCEQNLNHDAMYWYRQDPGQGLRLIYYSQIVNDFQKGDIAEGYSVSREKKESFPLTVTSAQKNPTAFYLCASTRPTRSGNTIYFGEGSWLTVV.

The chain is built from TRBV7-2 and TRBJ2-7, with a weak D call TRBD2 (7 bases). CDR3 size: 15 residues. Trimming cost V 4 bases and J 6 bases, with 19 bases left between them. Germline V lookup: CDR1 SGHTA, CDR2 FQGNSA. CDR3 region: CASSSQGGGRGEQYF. Written as DNA, the CDR3 is TGTGCCAGCAGCTCGCAGGGAGGGGGAAGGGGCGAGCAGTACTTC.

The CDR3: CASSPNYYEQYF. CDR3 nucleotide sequence: TGTGCCAGTAGTCCAAACTACTACGAGCAGTACTTC. The chain couples TRBV19 to TRBJ2-7; D is unresolved. Germline V gene sequence: CDR1 LNHDA, CDR2 SQIVND (reference sequence). Trimming stripped 5 bases from V and 3 bases from J, with 8 bases between. This CDR3 has 12 residues.

The rearrangement joins TRBV28 to TRBJ1-4; D call uncertain. The V gene lost 6 bases and the J gene lost 5 bases, with 7 bases spanning the gap. Germline V CDR1 and CDR2: MDHEN, SYDVKM. The CDR3 totals 12 residues. The CDR3 reads CASRSVNEKLFF. The DNA of the CDR3 is TGTGCCAGCAGGTCGGTCAATGAAAAACTGTTTTTT.